This T cell receptor beta chain was sequenced for a study of blood T cell repertoires in COVID-19. Study at large: Samples taken during acute and convalescent COVID-19 were collected in the United States, Italy and Spain.

Trimming took off 3 bases at V and 3 bases at J, with 11 bases between the two ends. The CDR3 extends over 14 amino acids. Germline-derived CDR1 and CDR2 are GTSNPN and SVGIG (reference sequence). Some clones are missing from TCRdb's copy, which holds only in-frame ones; the method was immunoSEQ multiplex PCR. This table has about 270,000 clones, approximately 84% appearing once. The chain joins TRBV30 to TRBJ1-4, with a tentative D call TRBD1 (5 bases). Sequencing used peripheral blood. This receptor was obtained from a human donor with COVID-19, enrolled during active disease. The donor label of this sample is uncertain. CDR3 sequence reads: CAWRRGTSNEKLFF. CDR3 DNA sequence: TGTGCCTGGAGGCGCGGGACCTCTAATGAAAAACTGTTTTTT.